Below, one T cell receptor beta chain is given with its context. Its target is unknown. Compared with germline, one end of the junction differs, possibly owing to a read error. A constant-region primer primed TCR beta cDNA synthesis from 450 to 550 ng of total RNA. Three-round nested multiplex PCR performed with slightly modified ARM-PCR produced the TCR beta libraries. In the first two PCR rounds, TRBV1-TRBV30 forward primers were paired with a C-beta reverse primer, and each round lasted 10 cycles. TCRdb called the multiplex PCR reads again in MiXCR, with one record for every CDR3 protein. The sample lists approximately 100,000 distinct CDR3 sequences; about 63% were seen once. In germline, CDR1 is SGHVS, CDR2 FQNEAQ. There are 13 residues in the CDR3. From unsorted bulk tissue weighing about 17-30 mg, DNA and RNA were co-extracted. These data belong to a study of tumor-infiltrating lymphocytes in primary liver carcinoma.

Study-level points and caveats: The proportion of top clones found throughout all five tumor regions was only about 7-24%.

This TCR came from a woman aged 60-70 years with primary liver carcinoma and hepatitis B virus infection. The sample taken for sequencing was liver tumor tissue from sampling region 2. Subset here: tumor region T2, inferior pole. The rearrangement joins TRBV7-8 to TRBJ1-1; maybe TRBD1 (6 bases). CDR3 DNA sequence: TGTACCAGCAGCTTAGCACAGGGCCTGGCGGCTTCCTTT. It encodes CTSSLAQGLAASF.